This T cell receptor (beta chain) was documented in a study of shared clonotypes between healthy human individuals. As for the study in general: Three plates each covered CD4 naive and memory; CD8 naive two, CD8 memory one.

The method was immunoSEQ multiplex PCR; TCRdb's version includes in-frame clones alone and lacks a portion of them. The repertoire holds about 2.3 million clones, with approximately 95% as singletons. Study findings and constraints: In contrast to clonotypes shared by all four donors, non-shared clonotypes had lower generation probabilities.

Donors, healthy HIV-negative adults, lacked recent acute infections or vaccinations. Every one of the donors was a Caucasian adult that lived in Nashville, Tennessee. CDR1 and CDR2 from the germline V gene are SGHNT and YYREEE (reference sequence). V dropped 3 bases and J dropped 0 bases, with 8 bases sitting between them. CDR3 length equals 14 residues. In the case of this clone: The antigen is undetermined.

The J gene is TRBJ2-3, the V gene TRBV5-4; D remains unclear. Source material: naive CD4+ T cells from PBMCs. Subset of the sample: CD45RA+ positively selected. The sequence was obtained from a man aged 18-30 years in good health. Some clones in this sample may be carry-over from other donors' samples. Written as DNA, the CDR3 is TGTGCCAGCAGCTCGCCGACTAGCACAGATACGCAGTATTTT. Its translation: CASSSPTSTDTQYF.